The 2 T cell receptor beta chains presented below share a single source sample, sequenced in a study of shared clonotypes between healthy human individuals. Assay used: immunoSEQ multiplex PCR; TCRdb lists only in-frame clones, some missing. The sample contains over a million clones, roughly 80% of which appear only once. The sample comprised memory CD4+ T cells sorted from blood. Subset: CD45RA-negative fraction. These receptor sequences come from a man aged 18 to 30 in good health.

Comments on this clone: Other DNA sequences in the same sample also yield this CDR3. The genes are TRBV5-1 and TRBJ2-7; D is unclear. V lost 2 bases, J lost 0 bases, and 6 bases lay in between. The CDR3 sequence is 13 residues long. The germline gives CDR1 SGHRS, CDR2 YFSETQ. CDR3 protein: CASSLTSSYEQYF. In nucleotides, the CDR3 is TGCGCCAGCAGCTTAACGAGCTCCTACGAGCAGTACTTC.

This clone has a handful of counts. The chain links TRBV14 to TRBJ1-3; weak D call: TRBD1 (5 bases). The CDR3 consists of 16 residues. V gave up 5 bases and J gave up 4 bases, with 18 bases separating them. Germline V gene lookup returns CDR1 SGHDN and CDR2 FVKESK. The CDR3 DNA reads TGTGCCAGCAGCTTTGGACCGGCAGGGAGAGGAAACACCATATATTTT. Protein product: CASSFGPAGRGNTIYF.